This T cell receptor beta chain was captured by sequencing in a study of T cell responses to AZD1222 COVID-19 vaccine. Overall study: Pooled together were second doses at about 4 or about 12 weeks.

This CDR3 comprises 16 residues. The V gene's germline CDR1 is SGHRS and CDR2 YFSETQ. V gave up 0 bases and J gave up 4 bases, with 15 bases separating them. Study-level findings and limits: At 160-218 and 743-854, vaccine-associated CD4 TCRs were dominant, and they spanned spike.

With respect to this clone: Its antigen is unknown.

Only in-frame clones appear in the TCRdb table, and some are missing; sequencing was by immunoSEQ multiplex PCR. The data show roughly 120,000 clones, roughly 90% seen once. V usage is TRBV5-1 and J usage is TRBJ2-3; the D gene is possibly TRBD2 (6 bases). The receptor was derived from an adult in good health. This specimen was peripheral blood, taken on day 0 of AZD1222 vaccination. For the CDR3, the DNA is TGCGCCAGCAGCTTGGTCGGGACTCAAAGCGCAGATACGCAGTATTTT. Amino acid sequence: CASSLVGTQSADTQYF. Full variable domain (outside the CDR3, taken from reference TRBV5-1 and TRBJ2-3): KAGVTQTPRYLIKTRGQQVTLSCSPISGHRSVSWYQQTPGQGLQFLFEYFSETQRNKGNFPGRFSGRQFSNSRSEMNVSTLELGDSALYLCASSLVGTQSADTQYFGPGTRLTVL.